Each of the 29 T cell receptor beta chains below was sequenced from the same sample in a study of T cells in Graves' hyperthyroidism and ophthalmopathy. Amplified regions were TCR beta CDR3 sequences from RNA transcripts. Carried out on the TCR CDR3, a first-round RT-PCR used the HTBI primer set. A single record per CDR3 protein comes from TCRdb applying MiXCR to the multiplex PCR reads. In the table there are about 400,000 distinct CDR3 sequences, under 15% of which are singletons. The sample comprised blood. These TCRs come from a woman aged 25 to 39 with Graves' hyperthyroidism.

This clonotype came up many times. CDR3 sequence: CASSPYPSGREGEQFF. The CDR3 coding sequence is TGTGCCAGCTCACCATATCCTAGCGGGAGAGAGGGGGAGCAGTTCTTC. This chain joins TRBV18 and TRBJ2-1; TRBD2 matches at 10 bases. Germline V gene lookup returns CDR1 KGHSH and CDR2 LQKENI. The CDR3 contains 16 residues. V shed 2 bases and J 10 bases; nucleotides not matched to a gene: 11.

About this clonotype itself: At one boundary the junction diverges from the germline segment, which might be a read error. As DNA, the CDR3 is TGTGCCGGCAGTGAGGGACACCCGGGGACAGATACGCAGTATTTT. Protein product: CAGSEGHPGTDTQYF. The chain joins TRBV2 to TRBJ2-3, with TRBD1 as a possible D gene (6 bases). Looked up from germline, CDR1 is SNHLY and CDR2 is FYNNEI. The CDR3 is 15 residues long.

This clonotype has a count of ten or more. The chain employs TRBV11-2 and TRBJ2-5; TRBD2 matches 11 bases. The CDR3 consists of 16 residues. The germline gives CDR1 SGHAT, CDR2 FQNNGV. With V trimmed by 4 bases and J by 9 bases, 13 bases remained unmatched. CDR3 DNA sequence: TGTGCCAGCAGCTCACTACTAGCGGGAGCGGTTTGGGCCCAGTACTTC. Its translation is CASSSLLAGAVWAQYF.

This clonotype showed up many times. The chain recombines TRBV18 with TRBJ1-5, with a possible D match to TRBD1 (6 bases). The V gene's germline CDR1 is KGHSH and CDR2 LQKENI. Deletions cut 3 bases from V and 0 bases from J, with 12 bases between. The CDR3 length is 16 residues. CDR3 region: CASSPTGTTSNQPQHF. The CDR3 DNA reads as TGTGCCAGCTCACCTACCGGGACAACTAGCAATCAGCCCCAGCATTTT.

The chain's CDR3 is CSARVAGLAYNEQFF. CDR3 DNA: TGCAGTGCTAGAGTCGCGGGACTAGCTTACAATGAGCAGTTCTTC. This rearrangement joins TRBV20-1 to TRBJ2-1; 9 positions match TRBD2. This CDR3 has 15 residues. V shed 1 base and J 4 bases; nucleotides not matched to a gene: 5. CDR1 DFQATT and CDR2 SNEGSKA come from the germline V gene (reference sequence).

The chain uses TRBV19 and TRBJ2-7, with TRBD2 identical over 11 bases. V lost 6 bases, J lost 3 bases, and 4 bases stayed unmatched. Germline values: CDR1 LNHDA, CDR2 SQIVND (reference sequence). The CDR3 has 14 amino acids. The CDR3 is CASSIGLAGYEQYF. The CDR3 DNA reads TGTGCCAGTAGCATCGGACTAGCGGGCTACGAGCAGTACTTC.

V is TRBV5-1 and J is TRBJ1-1, with 11 bases fitting TRBD1. The germline V gene has CDR1 SGHRS and CDR2 YFSETQ. The CDR3 runs to 15 residues. With V trimmed by 4 bases and J by 5 bases, 7 bases remained unmatched. The CDR3 loop reads CASSRDRGIGTEAFF. CDR3 in DNA: TGCGCCAGCAGCAGGGACAGGGGGATTGGGACTGAAGCTTTCTTT.

The chain combines TRBV28 with TRBJ1-1; D gene ambiguous. The V end was cut by 6 bases, the J end by 6 bases, with 17 bases between. The germline CDR1 and CDR2 sequences are MDHEN and SYDVKM. This CDR3 comprises 14 residues. The CDR3 coding sequence is TGTGCCAGCAGCAACGGGCCCTCTCTGCCTGAAGCTTTCTTT. Translated, it gives CASSNGPSLPEAFF.

The V call is TRBV18, the J call TRBJ1-6, with 9 nucleotides matching TRBD1. The germline V gene has CDR1 KGHSH and CDR2 LQKENI. The V segment lost 3 bases and the J segment 7 bases; nucleotides outside the gene matches: 4. The CDR3 has 15 residues. In DNA, the CDR3 is TGTGCCAGCTCACCGGGGACAGGGAGAAATTCACCCCTCCACTTT. Translation: CASSPGTGRNSPLHF.

Many counts were recorded for this clonotype. The chain has TRBV20-1 and TRBJ2-7; the match to TRBD2 covers 16 bases. The CDR3 length is 16 residues. The V segment lost 3 bases and the J segment 4 bases; nucleotides outside the gene matches: 6. Germline CDR1 and CDR2: DFQATT and SNEGSKA (reference sequence). CDR3 bases: TGCAGTGCTAGGGGGACTAGCGGGAGGGGAGTGTACGAGCAGTACTTC. Amino acids: CSARGTSGRGVYEQYF.

This clonotype was observed at least ten times. This chain joins TRBV3-1 and TRBJ1-5; 10 bases agree with TRBD1. Germline V gives CDR1 LGHDT, CDR2 YNNKEL (reference sequence). Trimming removed 4 bases from V and 9 bases from J; junction bases left unmatched: 6. This CDR3 is built from 14 residues. CDR3 amino acids: CASSPRQGALPQHF. The DNA for the CDR3 is TGTGCCAGCAGCCCACGACAGGGGGCTCTGCCCCAGCATTTT.

J is TRBJ2-3 and V is TRBV19, with D possibly matching TRBD2 (6 bases). The V end lost 3 bases, the J end lost 2 bases, and 18 bases lay between the germline ends. The CDR3 runs to 17 residues. Germline-derived CDR1 and CDR2 are LNHDA and SQIVND (reference sequence). CDR3 region: CASSMVDGLQYTDTQYF. As DNA, the CDR3 is TGTGCCAGTAGTATGGTAGATGGACTACAATACACAGATACGCAGTATTTT.

This clonotype was detected a few times. The J gene is TRBJ2-1, the V gene TRBV2, with TRBD2 matching 14 bases. The CDR3 is 16 amino acids. With 9 bases clipped from V and 8 bases from J, the junction kept 12 bases outside the gene matches. The germline V gene has CDR1 SNHLY and CDR2 FYNNEI. This CDR3 is CASQLGLAGVSDEQFF. CDR3 in DNA: TGTGCCAGTCAACTGGGACTAGCGGGAGTGTCGGATGAGCAGTTCTTC.

This clonotype was recorded at least ten times. The chain employs TRBV7-2 and TRBJ2-7; D possibly corresponds to TRBD1 (6 bases). V shed 4 bases and J shed 4 bases, with 11 bases lying between them. The CDR3 consists of 13 residues. Germline V gene sequence: CDR1 SGHTA, CDR2 FQGNSA. The chain's CDR3 is CASSSGTPYEQYF. In DNA, the CDR3 is TGTGCCAGCAGCTCCGGGACACCTTACGAGCAGTACTTC. The complete variable domain, with remaining parts taken from reference TRBV7-2 and TRBJ2-7, reads GAGVSQSPSNKVTEKGKDVELRCDPISGHTALYWYRQSLGQGLEFLIYFQGNSAPDKSGLPSDRFSAERTGGSVSTLTIQRTQQEDSAVYLCASSSGTPYEQYFGPGTRLTVT.

This clonotype was counted between two and nine times. The chain uses TRBV7-3 and TRBJ2-2; 8 nucleotides line up with TRBD2. The CDR3 spans 16 residues. V was pared by 1 base and J by 1 base, with 2 bases of the junction left unmatched. Germline V lookup: CDR1 SGHTA, CDR2 FQGTGA. The CDR3 nucleotides read TGTGCCAGCAGCTTAAATGCGGGAGGGAACACCGGGGAGCTGTTTTTT. Its translation is CASSLNAGGNTGELFF. Full variable domain (remainder filled in from reference TRBV7-3 and TRBJ2-2): GAGVSQTPSNKVTEKGKYVELRCDPISGHTALYWYRQSLGQGPEFLIYFQGTGAADDSGLPNDRFFAVRPEGSVSTLKIQRTERGDSAVYLCASSLNAGGNTGELFFGEGSRLTVL.

This clonotype came up a few times. The chain combines TRBV12-3 or TRBV12-4 with TRBJ2-3, with TRBD2 as a possible D gene (6 bases). Deletions cut 5 bases from V and 5 bases from J, with 17 bases between. The CDR3 sequence is 15 residues long. The CDR3 loop reads CASSASGTAGDTQYF. In DNA, the CDR3 is TGTGCCAGCAGTGCCAGTGGGACTGCCGGAGATACGCAGTATTTT.

This clonotype was observed a handful of times. The genes are TRBV7-9 and TRBJ2-3; a weak D match, TRBD2 (6 bases). In germline, CDR1 is SEHNR, CDR2 FQNEAQ (reference sequence). Trimming took off 4 bases at V and 0 bases at J, with 26 bases between the two ends. The CDR3 spans 20 residues. In DNA, the CDR3 is TGTGCCAGCAGCTCTCCCCGTCCTAGCGCCCGGTCCCAAAGCACAGATACGCAGTATTTT. Translated: CASSSPRPSARSQSTDTQYF. The full variable domain, in which reference TRBV7-9 and TRBJ2-3 provide the parts outside the CDR3, is DTGVSQNPRHKITKRGQNVTFRCDPISEHNRLYWYRQTLGQGPEFLTYFQNEAQLEKSRLLSDRFSAERPKGSFSTLEIQRTEQGDSAMYLCASSSPRPSARSQSTDTQYFGPGTRLTVL.

This clonotype appeared a single time. V and J are TRBV19 and TRBJ1-5; D gene unclear. With 1 base removed from V and 5 bases from J, the gap between germline ends came to 6 bases. Germline-derived CDR1 and CDR2 are LNHDA and SQIVND (reference sequence). The CDR3 is 13 residues long. As DNA, the CDR3 is TGTGCCAGTAGTATAGGAGGTTATCAGCCCCAGCATTTT. As protein: CASSIGGYQPQHF.

This clonotype was counted ten times or more. The genes are TRBV7-9 and TRBJ1-5; D is possibly TRBD1 (6 bases). CDR3 size: 13 residues. Germline V gene data show CDR1 as SEHNR and CDR2 as FQNEAQ (reference sequence). The V end was cut by 6 bases, the J end by 3 bases, with 9 bases between. As DNA, the CDR3 is TGTGCCAGCAGGGACAGTTCCAATCAGCCCCAGCATTTT. Amino acids: CASRDSSNQPQHF.

This clonotype was seen repeatedly, ten times or more. The gene calls are TRBV6-1 and TRBJ1-2; unclear D gene. Trimming took 7 bases from V and 5 from J, leaving 26 bases between them. Germline V gives CDR1 MNHNS, CDR2 SASEGT. The CDR3 sequence is 17 residues long. CDR3 sequence reads: CASTDRRSPSKLYGYTF. The CDR3 nucleotides are TGTGCCAGCACCGATCGACGGAGCCCCTCTAAGCTTTATGGCTACACCTTC.

In this sample, this clonotype turned up many times. This rearrangement joins TRBV18 to TRBJ1-1; a weak D match, TRBD1 (6 bases). The V gene lost 2 bases and the J gene lost 4 bases, with 11 bases spanning the gap. Germline V gene sequence: CDR1 KGHSH, CDR2 LQKENI. This CDR3 comprises 14 residues. The CDR3 loop is CASSPYREGTEAFF. The CDR3 DNA reads TGTGCCAGCTCACCATACAGGGAGGGCACTGAAGCTTTCTTT.

The CDR3 spells CSARSGTGGGEAFF. The CDR3 DNA reads as TGCAGTGCTAGGTCCGGGACAGGGGGAGGTGAAGCTTTCTTT. The chain recombines TRBV20-1 with TRBJ1-1; 11 bases line up with TRBD1. Per the germline V gene, CDR1 is DFQATT and CDR2 is SNEGSKA (reference sequence). This CDR3 region has 14 residues. The junction had 7 bases not matched to a gene; V was cut back by 3 bases and J by 7 bases.

This clonotype appeared many times. This rearrangement joins TRBV25-1 to TRBJ2-7, with 7 bases identical to TRBD2. Trimming cost V 4 bases and J 4 bases; bases outside gene matches: 10. Per germline, CDR1 MGHDK and CDR2 SYGVNS. The CDR3 spans 15 residues. The CDR3 reads CASSVASGGAYEQYF. The CDR3, as DNA: TGTGCCAGCAGTGTGGCTAGCGGAGGGGCTTACGAGCAGTACTTC.

This clonotype was found many times. J is TRBJ2-7 and V is TRBV2, with D hard to call. The CDR3 is made up of 14 amino acids. V was cut by 2 bases and J by 6 bases, with 14 bases left in between. Germline CDR1 reads SNHLY; CDR2 reads FYNNEI. CDR3 nucleotides: TGTGCCAGCAGTGAACCCAACCGCCAGCGCGAGCAGTACTTC. Encoded protein: CASSEPNRQREQYF.

The rearrangement links TRBV27 to TRBJ1-5, with a weak D call TRBD1 (5 bases). In germline, CDR1 is MNHEY, CDR2 SMNVEV (reference sequence). The V end lost 1 base, the J end lost 4 bases, and 8 bases lay between the germline ends. The CDR3 is made up of 14 amino acids. The CDR3 nucleotides are TGTGCCAGCAGTTTATGGGGGGATAATCAGCCCCAGCATTTT. Protein product: CASSLWGDNQPQHF.

Many counts were recorded for this clonotype. V usage is TRBV7-9 and J usage is TRBJ2-7; unclear D gene. The CDR3 sequence is 16 residues long. V lost 4 bases to trimming and J lost 4 bases, with 20 bases between them. Looked up from germline, CDR1 is SEHNR and CDR2 is FQNEAQ (reference sequence). In DNA, the CDR3 is TGTGCCAGCAGCTCGGTCCTTCACCTCAGAGAATACGAGCAGTACTTC. This sequence encodes CASSSVLHLREYEQYF.

Only a few counts were recorded for this clonotype. This rearrangement joins TRBV27 to TRBJ2-1, with 9 bases aligning to TRBD1. The CDR3 is 15 residues long. Germline V gene data show CDR1 as MNHEY and CDR2 as SMNVEV (reference sequence). V was clipped by 1 base and J by 8 bases; unmatched bases: 6. CDR3 nucleotides: TGTGCCAGCAGTTTATTCACAGGGGGCATTGATGAGCAGTTCTTC. This codes for CASSLFTGGIDEQFF.

This clonotype appeared many times. The rearrangement joins TRBV11-2 to TRBJ1-2; weak D call: TRBD1 (5 bases). Trimming took 5 bases from V and 3 from J, leaving 13 bases between them. Germline V CDR1 and CDR2: SGHAT, FQNNGV. This CDR3 is 14 amino acids long. CDR3 protein: CASSGARGYYGYTF. Here the CDR3 DNA reads TGTGCCAGCAGCGGGGCCCGAGGGTACTATGGCTACACCTTC.

This clonotype was recorded many times. This rearrangement joins TRBV29-1 to TRBJ2-7; the match to TRBD1 covers 10 bases. J gave up 1 base and V 6 bases, and 12 bases lay outside the gene matches. Germline V gives CDR1 SQVTM, CDR2 ANQGSEA. This CDR3 comprises 16 residues. DNA of the CDR3: TGCAGCGTACTGCGACAGGGGGCTTACCCTTCCTACGAGCAGTACTTC. It translates to CSVLRQGAYPSYEQYF.